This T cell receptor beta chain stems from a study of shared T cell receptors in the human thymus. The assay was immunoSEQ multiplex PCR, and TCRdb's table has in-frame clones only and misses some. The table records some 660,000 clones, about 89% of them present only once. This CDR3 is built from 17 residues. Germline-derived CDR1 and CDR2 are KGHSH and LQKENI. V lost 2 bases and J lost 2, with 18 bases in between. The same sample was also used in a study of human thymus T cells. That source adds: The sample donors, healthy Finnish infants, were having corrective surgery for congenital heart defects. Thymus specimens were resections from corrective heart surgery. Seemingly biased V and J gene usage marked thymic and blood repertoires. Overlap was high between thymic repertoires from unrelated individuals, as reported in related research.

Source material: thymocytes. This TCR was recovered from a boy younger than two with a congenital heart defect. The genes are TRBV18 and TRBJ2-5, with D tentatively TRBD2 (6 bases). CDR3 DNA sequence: TGTGCCAGCTCACCAGGTCGGGGGTCGCTCGTGCAAGAGACCCAGTACTTC. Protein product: CASSPGRGSLVQETQYF.